This T cell receptor (beta chain) was captured by sequencing in a study of T cell repertoires in cytomegalovirus infection. Overall study: The public TCR beta signatures pointed to both CMV infection and matching HLA type.

Each CDR3 protein gets one entry after TCRdb re-called the reads with MiXCR. The sample lists approximately 910,000 distinct CDR3 sequences; under 40% were seen once. Comments on this clonotype: Its antigen is still unknown.

The clonotype was recovered from a human donor in good health (CMV status not recorded). Some clones in this sample may be carry-over from other donors' samples. This specimen was cultured CD8+ T cells from PBMCs, taken from culture after CMV antigen stimulation.

The CDR3 protein is CASSPPRTLKGSNYGYTF. CDR3 nucleotide sequence: TGTGCCAGCAGCCCACCCAGGACGCTAAAAGGGTCTAACTATGGCTACACCTTC. The chain links TRBV7-3 to TRBJ1-2; D gene unclear. V lost 5 bases and J lost 0, with 22 bases in between. The germline V gene has CDR1 SGHTA and CDR2 FQGTGA. The CDR3 is made up of 18 amino acids.